The 8 T cell receptor beta chains presented below share a single source sample, sequenced in a study of blood T cells in healthy people across ages. The authors ran a second PCR of 7 to 11 cycles using a sample-barcoded 5' primer and a J-beta primer mix. MiXCR, run by TCRdb on the 5' RACE reads, gives a single entry per CDR3 protein. The data show roughly 1,500,000 distinct CDR3 sequences, approximately 40% seen once. The sample consisted of blood. Receptor source: a woman aged 18-29 years in good health.

V gene TRBV6-6 combines with J gene TRBJ2-2, with TRBD2 matching over 11 bases. Trimming took 5 bases from V and 3 from J; bases not matched to a gene: 5. This CDR3 contains 16 residues. CDR1 is MNHNY and CDR2 is SVGAGI in the germline V gene (reference sequence). The CDR3 here is CASSLVSGGDTGELFF. DNA of the CDR3: TGTGCCAGCAGTCTTGTTAGCGGGGGGGACACCGGGGAGCTGTTTTTT.

The gene calls are TRBV27 and TRBJ2-7; D perhaps matches TRBD2 (7 bases). V shed 2 bases and J shed 5 bases, with 16 bases lying between them. The CDR3 loop spans 15 amino acids. In germline, CDR1 is MNHEY, CDR2 SMNVEV (reference sequence). The CDR3 DNA is TGTGCCAGCAGTTTAGGGGGGGGGCCGGCCGACGAGCAGTACTTC. It translates to CASSLGGGPADEQYF.

The chain is built from TRBV28 and TRBJ1-2; D gene ambiguous. This CDR3 has 11 residues. With 5 bases removed from V and 8 bases from J, the gap between germline ends came to 9 bases. Germline loops: CDR1 MDHEN, CDR2 SYDVKM. Written as DNA, the CDR3 is TGTGCCAGCAGTGGACCCTGGGGCTACACCTTC. The encoded protein is CASSGPWGYTF.

This clonotype showed up just a few times. The chain employs TRBV27 and TRBJ2-7; D is undetermined. The V end was cut by 3 bases, the J end by 6 bases, with 3 bases between. Germline CDR1 is MNHEY and CDR2 is SMNVEV (reference sequence). This CDR3 is built from 10 residues. The CDR3 is CASSFPEQYF. The CDR3 nucleotides are TGTGCCAGCAGTTTTCCCGAGCAGTACTTC.

V and J are TRBV27 and TRBJ1-1; TRBD1 might be the D (6 bases). V lost 5 bases to trimming and J lost 2 bases, with 15 bases between them. The germline V gene encodes CDR1 MNHEY and CDR2 SMNVEV (reference sequence). CDR3 length equals 15 residues. CDR3 coding DNA: TGTGCCAGCAGTATCAGACAGGTGGTTAACACTGAAGCTTTCTTT. This gives the protein CASSIRQVVNTEAFF.

The rearrangement joins TRBV7-9 to TRBJ2-1, with TRBD2 as a possible D gene (7 bases). This CDR3 comprises 16 residues. The V end lost 1 base, the J end lost 7 bases, and 17 bases lay between the germline ends. Germline assignment: CDR1 SEHNR and CDR2 FQNEAQ (reference sequence). CDR3 sequence reads: CASSLGGLAVRNEQFF. Here the CDR3 DNA reads TGTGCCAGCAGCTTAGGGGGGCTAGCGGTTAGGAATGAGCAGTTCTTC.

This clonotype was seen a handful of times. The chain recombines TRBV7-9 with TRBJ1-2; D might be TRBD1 (6 bases). With 2 bases removed from V and 3 bases from J, the gap between germline ends came to 19 bases. Germline CDR1 reads SEHNR; CDR2 reads FQNEAQ (reference sequence). The CDR3 has 17 residues. CDR3 in DNA: TGTGCCAGCAGCTTACTCCTATTATGGGACACCGACTATGGCTACACCTTC. Amino acid sequence: CASSLLLLWDTDYGYTF.

This clonotype has more than one count but fewer than ten. The chain recombines TRBV27 with TRBJ1-1; D gene unclear. The CDR3 covers 14 residues. Germline CDR1 reads MNHEY; CDR2 reads SMNVEV (reference sequence). V was pared by 7 bases and J by 4 bases, with 16 bases between. The CDR3 loop reads CASTPSWDSTEAFF. The CDR3 DNA is TGTGCCAGCACCCCGAGTTGGGATAGCACTGAAGCTTTCTTT.